This TCR beta chain was captured by sequencing in a study of monozygotic twins with inflammatory bowel disease. General observations from the study: Heterogeneous immunosuppressive treatment regimens may have introduced variability into patient repertoires.

TCRdb reworked the 5' RACE reads into one entry per CDR3 protein, no DNA. The data show about 300,000 distinct CDR3 sequences, and the top ten clones hold 5.6%. A word on this clonotype: The target antigen is unknown.

The CDR3 consists of 18 residues. Germline V gene sequence: CDR1 SGHDN, CDR2 FVKESK. The chain combines TRBV14 with TRBJ2-1; with no DNA, the TCRdb D assignment of TRBD2 cannot be verified. The source material was blood. The clonotype was recovered from a human donor with ulcerative colitis or Crohn's disease, or a healthy co-twin of an affected twin (not recorded which). CDR3 residues: CASSQALPTGIYYNEQFF. The full variable domain, completed using reference TRBV14 and TRBJ2-1, is EAGVTQFPSHSVIEKGQTVTLRCDPISGHDNLYWYRRVMGKEIKFLLHFVKESKQDESGMPNNRFLAERTGGTYSTLKVQPAELEDSGVYFCASSQALPTGIYYNEQFFGPGTRLTVL.